Included here is one T cell receptor beta chain sequence, with context. The participants were between 18 and 89 years old and came from some 23 US areas. Resolution of symptoms, clearance, or two negative PCRs was present in recovered Cohort 3 donors. The method was immunoSEQ multiplex PCR; TCRdb's version includes in-frame clones alone and lacks a portion of them. The repertoire holds approximately 300,000 clones, more than 75% seen once, with over 4% in the top ten. The source of the sample is a study of blood T cell repertoires in COVID-19. The sample consisted of PBMCs or T cells enriched from blood (not recorded which). The receptor's source is a woman in her thirties who had recovered from COVID-19.

The CDR3: CASSLAGSLTDTQYF. The CDR3 DNA is TGTGCCAGCAGCTTAGCCGGGAGCCTCACAGATACGCAGTATTTT. This chain connects TRBV11-2 to TRBJ2-3, with D perhaps matching TRBD2 (6 bases). The V and J ends lost 1 base and 2 bases respectively, with 10 bases between them. Germline CDR1 SGHAT, CDR2 FQNNGV. This CDR3 has 15 residues.